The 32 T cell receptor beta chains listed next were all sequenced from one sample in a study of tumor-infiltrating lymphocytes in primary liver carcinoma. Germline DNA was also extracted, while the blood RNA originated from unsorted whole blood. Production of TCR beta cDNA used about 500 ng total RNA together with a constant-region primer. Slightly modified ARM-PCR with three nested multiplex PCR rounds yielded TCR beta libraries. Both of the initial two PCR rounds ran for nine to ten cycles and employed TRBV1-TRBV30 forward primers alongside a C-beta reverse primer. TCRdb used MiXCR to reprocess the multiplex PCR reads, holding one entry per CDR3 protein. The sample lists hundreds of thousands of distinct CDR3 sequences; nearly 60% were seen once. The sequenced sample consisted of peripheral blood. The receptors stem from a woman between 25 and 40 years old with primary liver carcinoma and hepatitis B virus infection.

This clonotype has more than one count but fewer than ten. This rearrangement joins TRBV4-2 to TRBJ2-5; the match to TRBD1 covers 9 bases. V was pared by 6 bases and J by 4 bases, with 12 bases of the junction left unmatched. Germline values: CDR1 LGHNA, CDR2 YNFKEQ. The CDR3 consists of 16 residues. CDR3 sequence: CASRRTGTGTGETQYF. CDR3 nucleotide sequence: TGTGCCAGCAGACGCACCGGGACAGGGACTGGAGAGACCCAGTACTTC.

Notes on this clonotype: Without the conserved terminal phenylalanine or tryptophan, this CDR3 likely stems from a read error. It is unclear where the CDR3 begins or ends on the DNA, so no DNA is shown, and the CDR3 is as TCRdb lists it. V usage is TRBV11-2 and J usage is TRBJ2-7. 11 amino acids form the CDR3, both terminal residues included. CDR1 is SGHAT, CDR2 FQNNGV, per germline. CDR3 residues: CASSFSYEQHL.

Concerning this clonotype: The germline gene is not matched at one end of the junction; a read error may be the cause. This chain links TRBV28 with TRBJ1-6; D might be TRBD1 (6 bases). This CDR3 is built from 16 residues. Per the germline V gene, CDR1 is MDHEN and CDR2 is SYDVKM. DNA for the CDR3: TGTGCCGGCAGTCCCAGGGACATACCCTCCAATTCACCCCTCCACTTT. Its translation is CAGSPRDIPSNSPLHF.

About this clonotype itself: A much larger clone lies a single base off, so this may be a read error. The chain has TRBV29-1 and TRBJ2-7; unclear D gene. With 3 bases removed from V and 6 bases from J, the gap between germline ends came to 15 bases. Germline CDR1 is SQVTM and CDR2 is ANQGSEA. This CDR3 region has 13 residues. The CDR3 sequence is CSVESELLGEQYF. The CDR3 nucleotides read TGCAGCGTTGAGAGCGAGCTCCTCGGCGAGCAGTACTTC.

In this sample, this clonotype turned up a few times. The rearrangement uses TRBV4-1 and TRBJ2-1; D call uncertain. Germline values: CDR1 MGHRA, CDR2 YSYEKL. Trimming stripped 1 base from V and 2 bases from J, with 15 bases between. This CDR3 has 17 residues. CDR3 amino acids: CASSQVDLGITYNEQFF. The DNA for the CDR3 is TGCGCCAGCAGCCAAGTAGATCTGGGAATAACCTACAATGAGCAGTTCTTC.

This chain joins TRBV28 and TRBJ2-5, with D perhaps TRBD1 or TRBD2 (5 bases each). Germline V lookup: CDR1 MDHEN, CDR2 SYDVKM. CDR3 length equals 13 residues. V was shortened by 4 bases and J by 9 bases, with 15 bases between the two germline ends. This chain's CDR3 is CASSWGWPEAQYF. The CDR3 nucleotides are TGTGCCAGCAGTTGGGGGTGGCCCGAGGCCCAGTACTTC. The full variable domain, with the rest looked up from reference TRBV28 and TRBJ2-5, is DVKVTQSSRYLVKRTGEKVFLECVQDMDHENMFWYRQDPGLGLRLIYFSYDVKMKEKGDIPEGYSVSREKKERFSLILESASTNQTSMYLCASSWGWPEAQYFGPGTRLLVL.

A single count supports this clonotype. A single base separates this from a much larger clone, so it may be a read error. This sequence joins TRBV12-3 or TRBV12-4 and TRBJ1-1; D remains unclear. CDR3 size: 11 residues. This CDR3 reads CACSPEGEAFF. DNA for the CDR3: TGTGCCTGCAGCCCGGAGGGTGAAGCTTTCTTT.

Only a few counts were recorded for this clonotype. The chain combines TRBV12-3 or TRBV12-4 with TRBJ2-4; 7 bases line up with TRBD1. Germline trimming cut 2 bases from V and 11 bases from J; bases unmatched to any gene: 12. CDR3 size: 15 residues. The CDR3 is CASSLFTQGVNVQYF. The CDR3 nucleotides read TGTGCCAGCAGTTTATTTACCCAGGGGGTAAATGTTCAGTACTTC.

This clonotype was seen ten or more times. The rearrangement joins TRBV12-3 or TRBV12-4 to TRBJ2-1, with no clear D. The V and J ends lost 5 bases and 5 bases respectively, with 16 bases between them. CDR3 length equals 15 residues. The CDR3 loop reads CASSPSFPLNNEQFF. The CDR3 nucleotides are TGTGCCAGCAGTCCCAGTTTTCCCCTTAACAATGAGCAGTTCTTC.

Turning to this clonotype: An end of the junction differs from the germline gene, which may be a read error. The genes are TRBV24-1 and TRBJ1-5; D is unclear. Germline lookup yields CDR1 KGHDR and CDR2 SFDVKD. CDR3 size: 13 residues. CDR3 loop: CATSAHSNQPQHF. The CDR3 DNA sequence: TGTGCCACCAGTGCCCATAGCAATCAGCCTCAGCATTTT.

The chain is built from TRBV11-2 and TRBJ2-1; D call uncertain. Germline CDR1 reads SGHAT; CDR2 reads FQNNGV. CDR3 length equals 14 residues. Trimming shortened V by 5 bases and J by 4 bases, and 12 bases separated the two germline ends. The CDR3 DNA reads TGTGCCAGCAGCCCAAACCTGGCGTACAATGAGCAGTTCTTC. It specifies CASSPNLAYNEQFF. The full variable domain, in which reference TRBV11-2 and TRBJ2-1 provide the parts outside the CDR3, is EAGVAQSPRYKIIEKRQSVAFWCNPISGHATLYWYQQILGQGPKLLIQFQNNGVVDDSQLPKDRFSAERLKGVDSTLKIQPAKLEDSAVYLCASSPNLAYNEQFFGPGTRLTVL.

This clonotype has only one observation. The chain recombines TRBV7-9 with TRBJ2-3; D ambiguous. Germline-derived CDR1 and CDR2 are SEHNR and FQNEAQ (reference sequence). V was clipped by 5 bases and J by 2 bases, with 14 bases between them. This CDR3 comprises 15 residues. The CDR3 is CASSPPGWNTDTQYF. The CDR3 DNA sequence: TGTGCCAGCAGCCCCCCGGGCTGGAACACAGATACGCAGTATTTT. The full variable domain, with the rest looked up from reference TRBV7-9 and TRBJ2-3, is DTGVSQNPRHKITKRGQNVTFRCDPISEHNRLYWYRQTLGQGPEFLTYFQNEAQLEKSRLLSDRFSAERPKGSFSTLEIQRTEQGDSAMYLCASSPPGWNTDTQYFGPGTRLTVL.

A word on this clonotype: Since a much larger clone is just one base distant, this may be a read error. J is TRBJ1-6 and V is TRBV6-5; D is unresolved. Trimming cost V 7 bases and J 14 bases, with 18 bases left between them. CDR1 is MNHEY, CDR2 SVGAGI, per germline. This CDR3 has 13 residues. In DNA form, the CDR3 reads TGTGCCAGCAAACCCTATAGAGGGTCGACCCTCCACTTT. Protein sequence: CASKPYRGSTLHF.

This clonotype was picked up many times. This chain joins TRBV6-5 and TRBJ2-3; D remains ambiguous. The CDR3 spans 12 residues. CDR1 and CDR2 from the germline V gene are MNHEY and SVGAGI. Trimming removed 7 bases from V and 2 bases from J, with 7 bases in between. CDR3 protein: CASTGDTDTQYF. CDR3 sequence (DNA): TGTGCCAGCACCGGAGACACAGATACGCAGTATTTT.

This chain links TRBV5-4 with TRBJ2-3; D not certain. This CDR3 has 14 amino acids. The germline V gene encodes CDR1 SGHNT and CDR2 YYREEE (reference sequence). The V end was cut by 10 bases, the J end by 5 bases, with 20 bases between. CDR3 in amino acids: CAFSRIALGDTQYF. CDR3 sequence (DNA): TGTGCCTTTAGCAGGATTGCCTTGGGAGATACGCAGTATTTT.

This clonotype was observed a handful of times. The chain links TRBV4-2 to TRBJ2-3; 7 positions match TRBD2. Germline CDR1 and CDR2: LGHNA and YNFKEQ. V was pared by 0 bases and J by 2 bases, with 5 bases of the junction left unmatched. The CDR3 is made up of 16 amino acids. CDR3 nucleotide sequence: TGTGCCAGCAGCCAAGATTCTAGCGGCCTCACAGATACGCAGTATTTT. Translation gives CASSQDSSGLTDTQYF.

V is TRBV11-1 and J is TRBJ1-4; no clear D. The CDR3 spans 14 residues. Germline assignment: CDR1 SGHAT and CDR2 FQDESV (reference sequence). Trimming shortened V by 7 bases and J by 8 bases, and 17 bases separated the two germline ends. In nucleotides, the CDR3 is TGTGCCAGCACTTCAGCGCGGCGAAGCGAAAAACTGTTTTTT. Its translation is CASTSARRSEKLFF.

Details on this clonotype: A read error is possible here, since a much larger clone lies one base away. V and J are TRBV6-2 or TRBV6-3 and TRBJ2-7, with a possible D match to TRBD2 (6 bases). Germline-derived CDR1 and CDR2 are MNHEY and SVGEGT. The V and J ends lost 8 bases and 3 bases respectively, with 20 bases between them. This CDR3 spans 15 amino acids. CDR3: CASGDPGLGDYEQYF. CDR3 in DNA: TGTGCCAGCGGTGACCCGGGACTGGGGGACTACGAGCAGTACTTC.

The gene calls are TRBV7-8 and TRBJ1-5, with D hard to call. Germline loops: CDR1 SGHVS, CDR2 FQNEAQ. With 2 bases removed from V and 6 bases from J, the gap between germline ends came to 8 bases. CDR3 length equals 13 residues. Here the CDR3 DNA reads TGTGCCAGCAGCTTATCCCAAAGTCAGCCCCAGCATTTT. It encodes CASSLSQSQPQHF.

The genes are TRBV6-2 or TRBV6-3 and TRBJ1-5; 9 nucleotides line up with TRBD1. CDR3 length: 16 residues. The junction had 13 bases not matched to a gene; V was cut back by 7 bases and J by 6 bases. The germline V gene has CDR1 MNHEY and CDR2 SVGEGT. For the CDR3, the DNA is TGTGCCAGCACTCCGAGGACAGGGGCCGTGGGTCAGCCCCAGCATTTT. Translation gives CASTPRTGAVGQPQHF.

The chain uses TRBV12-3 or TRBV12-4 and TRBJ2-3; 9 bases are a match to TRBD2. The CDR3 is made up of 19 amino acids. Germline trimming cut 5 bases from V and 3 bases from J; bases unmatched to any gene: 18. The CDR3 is CASSPFAAGGGLRTDTQYF. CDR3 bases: TGTGCCAGCAGTCCCTTCGCTGCGGGAGGGGGTCTTCGGACAGATACGCAGTATTTT.

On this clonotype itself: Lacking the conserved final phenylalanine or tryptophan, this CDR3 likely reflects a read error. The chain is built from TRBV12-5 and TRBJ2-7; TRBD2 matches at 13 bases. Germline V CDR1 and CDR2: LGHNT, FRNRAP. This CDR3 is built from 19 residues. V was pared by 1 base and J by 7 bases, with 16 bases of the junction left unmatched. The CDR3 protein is CASGLAGTSGKGTPLEQYS. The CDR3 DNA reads TGTGCTAGTGGTTTGGCCGGGACTAGCGGGAAAGGTACGCCTTTGGAGCAGTACTCC.

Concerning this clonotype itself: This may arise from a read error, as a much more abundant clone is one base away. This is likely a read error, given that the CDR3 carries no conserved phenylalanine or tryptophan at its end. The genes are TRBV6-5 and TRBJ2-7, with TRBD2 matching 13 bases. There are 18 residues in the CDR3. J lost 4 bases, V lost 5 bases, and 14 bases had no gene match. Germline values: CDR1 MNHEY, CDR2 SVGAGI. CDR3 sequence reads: CASSPTGTSGKFIYEQYL. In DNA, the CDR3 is TGTGCCAGCAGTCCTACCGGGACTAGCGGGAAATTTATTTACGAGCAGTACTTA.

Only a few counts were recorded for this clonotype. The CDR3 coding sequence is TGTGCCATCAGTGAAGGGTTTGGTCTTGGCACAGATACGCAGTATTTT. Its protein is CAISEGFGLGTDTQYF. The chain joins TRBV10-3 to TRBJ2-3; no firm D call. The CDR3 runs to 16 residues. Germline CDR1 is ENHRY and CDR2 is SYGVKD. The ends were cut back, 3 bases at V and 1 base at J, with 14 bases in the middle.

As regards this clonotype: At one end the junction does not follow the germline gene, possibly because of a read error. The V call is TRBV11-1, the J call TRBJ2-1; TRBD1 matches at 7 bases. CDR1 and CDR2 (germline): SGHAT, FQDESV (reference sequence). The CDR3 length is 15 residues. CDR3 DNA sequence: TGTGCCAGCAGCAGGGGGCTAGTGGGAGTATATGAGCAGCTCTTC. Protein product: CASSRGLVGVYEQLF.

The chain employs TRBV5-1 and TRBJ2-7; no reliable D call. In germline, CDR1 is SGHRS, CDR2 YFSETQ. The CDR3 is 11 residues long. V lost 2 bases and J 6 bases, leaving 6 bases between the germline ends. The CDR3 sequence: CASSFSGEQYF. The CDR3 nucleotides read TGCGCCAGCAGCTTTTCCGGCGAGCAGTACTTC. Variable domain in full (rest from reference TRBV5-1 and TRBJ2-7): KAGVTQTPRYLIKTRGQQVTLSCSPISGHRSVSWYQQTPGQGLQFLFEYFSETQRNKGNFPGRFSGRQFSNSRSEMNVSTLELGDSALYLCASSFSGEQYFGPGTRLTVT.

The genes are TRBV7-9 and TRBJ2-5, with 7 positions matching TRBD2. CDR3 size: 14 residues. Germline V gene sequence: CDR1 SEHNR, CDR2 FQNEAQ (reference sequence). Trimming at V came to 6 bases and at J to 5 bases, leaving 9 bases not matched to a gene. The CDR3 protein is CASRQGLPSETQYF. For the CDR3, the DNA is TGTGCCAGCAGGCAGGGACTACCAAGTGAGACCCAGTACTTC.

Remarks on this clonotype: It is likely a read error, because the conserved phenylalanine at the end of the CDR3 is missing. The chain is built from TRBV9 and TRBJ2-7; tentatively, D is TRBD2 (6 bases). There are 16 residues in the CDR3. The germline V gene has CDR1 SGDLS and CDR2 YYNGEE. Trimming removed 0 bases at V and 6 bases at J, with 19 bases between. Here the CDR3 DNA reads TGTGCCAGCAGCGTAGACGGGACTCCGGGGGATGGCGAGCAGTACCTC. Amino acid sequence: CASSVDGTPGDGEQYL.

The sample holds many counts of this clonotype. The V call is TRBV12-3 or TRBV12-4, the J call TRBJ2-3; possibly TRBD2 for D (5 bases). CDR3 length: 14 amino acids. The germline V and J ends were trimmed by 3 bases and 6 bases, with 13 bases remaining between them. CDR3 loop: CASSFGGGGDTQYF. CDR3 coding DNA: TGTGCCAGCAGTTTTGGCGGCGGCGGGGATACGCAGTATTTT.

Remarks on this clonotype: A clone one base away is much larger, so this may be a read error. The chain's CDR3 is CASSQESLAGGVYEQYF. The CDR3, as DNA: TGCGCCAGCAGCCAAGAGTCATTAGCGGGAGGGGTTTACGAGCAGTACTTC. The chain couples TRBV4-3 to TRBJ2-7; 11 nucleotides match TRBD2. V lost 0 bases and J lost 4; bases outside the gene matches: 8. Germline V gives CDR1 LGHNA, CDR2 YSLEER. The CDR3 is made up of 17 amino acids.

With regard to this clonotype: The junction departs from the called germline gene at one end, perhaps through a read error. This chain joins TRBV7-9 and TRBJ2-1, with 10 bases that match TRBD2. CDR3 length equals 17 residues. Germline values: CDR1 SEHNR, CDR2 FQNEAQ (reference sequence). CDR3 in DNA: TGTACCAGCAGCTTAAGGGCTAGCGGGAGCACAGGCGATGAGCAGTTCTTC. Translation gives CTSSLRASGSTGDEQFF.

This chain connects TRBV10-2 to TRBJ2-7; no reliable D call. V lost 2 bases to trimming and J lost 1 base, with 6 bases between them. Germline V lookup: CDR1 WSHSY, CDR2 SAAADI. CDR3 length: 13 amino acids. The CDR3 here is CASSEEKSYEQYF. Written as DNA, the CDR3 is TGCGCCAGCAGTGAGGAAAAGTCCTACGAGCAGTACTTC.